This T cell receptor (beta chain) comes out of a study of STAT5B mutations in CD4+ large granular lymphocyte leukemia. The repertoire was sequenced with immunoSEQ multiplex PCR; TCRdb's copy has only in-frame clones and lacks some. The sample yields tens of thousands of clones, around three quarters seen once. The CDR3 has 14 residues. Germline V gene data show CDR1 as SGHRS and CDR2 as YFSETQ. Losses at the gene ends were 2 bases for V and 8 bases for J; bases not matched to a gene: 5. The sequenced sample consisted of CD4+ T cells from blood buffy coats. The V gene is TRBV5-1, the J gene TRBJ1-4; 8 bases are a match to TRBD1. The receptor was isolated from a human donor in good health. The CDR3 DNA is TGCGCCAGCAGCTTAACCACAGGGGGAGAAAAACTGTTTTTT. It yields the protein CASSLTTGGEKLFF.